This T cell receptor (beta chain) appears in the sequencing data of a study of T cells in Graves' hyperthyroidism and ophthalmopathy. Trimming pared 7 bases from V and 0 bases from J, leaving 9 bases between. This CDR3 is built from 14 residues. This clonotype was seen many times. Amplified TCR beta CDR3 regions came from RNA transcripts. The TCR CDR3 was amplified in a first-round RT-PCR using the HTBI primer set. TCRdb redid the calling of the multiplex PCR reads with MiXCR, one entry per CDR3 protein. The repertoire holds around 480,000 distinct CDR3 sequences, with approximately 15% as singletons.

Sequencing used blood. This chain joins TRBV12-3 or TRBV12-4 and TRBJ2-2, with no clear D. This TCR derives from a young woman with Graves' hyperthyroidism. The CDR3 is CASTPGANTGELFF. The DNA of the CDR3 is TGTGCCAGCACCCCTGGTGCGAACACCGGGGAGCTGTTTTTT.